Listed below are T cell receptor beta chains from one sample, sequenced in a study of blood T cell repertoires in COVID-19. This table comes from immunoSEQ multiplex PCR, and its TCRdb copy is limited to in-frame clones, with some not included. The sample has roughly 200,000 clones; over 65% are singletons. The sequencing sample was made of peripheral blood. The receptors here all came from a person aged 65-85 years with COVID-19, enrolled during active disease. Both conserved end residues are part of each CDR3. A D gene is named only where the DNA matches it firmly. Clone size is shown for a subset of rows, as once, few, many or a class of expanded clone.

TRBV7-2	TRBJ1-2	NA	NA	TGTGCCAGCAGCTTAGCACTCCAAAAGGGCTACACCTTC	CASSLALQKGYTF
TRBV2	TRBJ1-5	TRBD1	NA	TGTGCCAGCTCAGGTCAGGGGGTGGGCAATCAGCCCCAGCATTTT	CASSGQGVGNQPQHF
TRBV29-1	TRBJ1-5	NA	NA	TGCAGCGTTAGGTGGGGGGATCAGCCCCAGCATTTT	CSVRWGDQPQHF
TRBV11-3	TRBJ2-7	TRBD2	NA	TGTGCCAGCAGCATTAGCGGGATGCCTGAGCAGTACTTC	CASSISGMPEQYF
TRBV5-1	TRBJ1-3	NA	once	TGCGCCAGCAGCTTGGGCCAGAACTCTGGAAACACCATATATTTT	CASSLGQNSGNTIYF
TRBV27	TRBJ2-4	TRBD1	NA	TGTGCCAGCAGTTTAGGTGGGACAGGGGTCATTCAGTACTTC	CASSLGGTGVIQYF
TRBV7-9	TRBJ1-2	TRBD1	NA	TGTGCCAGCAGCCCCAGGGGGTACTCTGGCTACACCTTC	CASSPRGYSGYTF
TRBV24-1	TRBJ1-2	TRBD1	NA	TGTGCCACCAGTGATCGTAATACCGGGACAGTCCTTGACTATGGCTACACCTTC	CATSDRNTGTVLDYGYTF
TRBV4-1	TRBJ2-2	NA	NA	TGCGCCAGCAGCCAAGATAGAGGGAGGGCCAGGGGATACGGGGAGCTGTTTTTT	CASSQDRGRARGYGELFF
TRBV6-2/TRBV6-3	TRBJ2-3	TRBD1	NA	TGTGCCAGCAGTAAAGGACAGGCGGTCACAGATACGCAGTATTTT	CASSKGQAVTDTQYF
TRBV24-1	TRBJ2-3	TRBD2	NA	TGTGCCACCAGTGGCCTAGCGGGAGTTACAGATACGCAGTATTTT	CATSGLAGVTDTQYF
TRBV19	TRBJ2-7	TRBD2	NA	TGTGCCAGTAGTGCCGGGACTAGCGGGAGGTTCGAGCAGTACTTC	CASSAGTSGRFEQYF
TRBV18	TRBJ2-4	TRBD2	NA	TGTGCCAGCTCACCAGCAGCGGGAGGGCCGGGTGGCAAAAACATTCAGTACTTC	CASSPAAGGPGGKNIQYF
TRBV5-1	TRBJ1-3	NA	NA	TGCGCCAGCAGCTTGGCAGGAAACTCTGGAAACACCATATATTTT	CASSLAGNSGNTIYF
TRBV28	TRBJ1-1	TRBD1	few	TGTGCCAGCAGGACAGGGGGGCGGAACACTGAAGCTTTCTTT	CASRTGGRNTEAFF
TRBV7-8	TRBJ1-1	NA	NA	TGTGCCAGCAGCCCCTCTGACACTGAAGCTTTCTTT	CASSPSDTEAFF
TRBV10-3	TRBJ2-1	TRBD1	NA	TGTGCCATCAGTTTAGGGACAGGGGTTGAAAATGAGCAGTTCTTC	CAISLGTGVENEQFF
TRBV28	TRBJ2-7	TRBD1	NA	TGTGCCAGCAGACCTTCCGGGACAGGACTTTACGAGCAGTACTTC	CASRPSGTGLYEQYF
TRBV19	TRBJ2-1	TRBD1	NA	TGTGCCAGTAGCACCACAGGGGGCGTTGGTGCTGAGCAGTTCTTC	CASSTTGGVGAEQFF
TRBV7-2	TRBJ1-1	TRBD1	NA	TGTGCCAGCAGCCACCAGACAGGGCTAAACACTGAAGCTTTCTTT	CASSHQTGLNTEAFF
TRBV7-2	TRBJ1-2	TRBD1	NA	TGTGCCAGCAGCTTAGCCCGGGGGAGTTCGAGACAGGGACGCTATGGCTACACCTTC	CASSLARGSSRQGRYGYTF
TRBV6-1	TRBJ1-3	NA	NA	TGTGCCAGCAGTGAAGTTGGTGCTTCGGCGGGCACCATATATTTT	CASSEVGASAGTIYF
TRBV15	TRBJ1-1	NA	NA	TGTGCCACCAGCAGGCCGGGATTATCGAACACTGAAGCTTTCTTT	CATSRPGLSNTEAFF
TRBV4-3	TRBJ2-7	TRBD1	NA	TGCGCCAGCAGCCGATTGACAGGGGCTACCTACGAGCAGTACTTC	CASSRLTGATYEQYF
TRBV28	TRBJ2-1	NA	few	TGTGCCAGCAGCTGGGCAGGGTCTAATGAGCAGTTCTTC	CASSWAGSNEQFF
TRBV28	TRBJ2-3	TRBD1	NA	TGTGCCAGTGAAACCGGGACAGGGAACACAGATACGCAGTATTTT	CASETGTGNTDTQYF
TRBV7-8	TRBJ2-1	TRBD2	NA	TGTGCCAGCAGCTTCCTCCTAGCGGGAGTAATTTCCTACAATGAGCAGTTCTTC	CASSFLLAGVISYNEQFF
TRBV27	TRBJ1-6	NA	few	TGTGCCAGCAGTTTAGAGGGATCTCGGGCATATAATTCACCCCTCCACTTT	CASSLEGSRAYNSPLHF
TRBV28	TRBJ1-5	NA	NA	TGTGCCAGCCTTTCAAGCTATAGCAATCAGCCCCAGCATTTT	CASLSSYSNQPQHF
TRBV5-1	TRBJ2-2	NA	NA	TGCGCCAGCAGCTTGGCCAGGGTAGGATCCGGGGAGCTGTTTTTT	CASSLARVGSGELFF
TRBV21-1	TRBJ1-2	NA	NA	TGTGCCAGCAGCAAAGCCGGGTCGAGGTGTGGCTACACCTTC	CASSKAGSRCGYTF
TRBV5-8	TRBJ1-5	NA	once	TGTGCCAGCAGCTTGTTACATAGCAATCAGCCCCAGCATTTT	CASSLLHSNQPQHF
TRBV27	TRBJ2-7	NA	NA	TGTGCCAGCAGTTTCCTCTTAAGGGGCGGATACGAGCAGTACTTC	CASSFLLRGGYEQYF
TRBV19	TRBJ2-1	NA	NA	TGTGCCAGTAGTATCCGAGTCAGGGTACTCGATGAGCAGTTCTTC	CASSIRVRVLDEQFF
TRBV20-1	TRBJ2-3	TRBD2	NA	TGCAGTGCTAGTATCCGGGAATCCGCGGGAGGATCAGATACGCAGTATTTT	CSASIRESAGGSDTQYF
TRBV11-2	TRBJ2-7	NA	NA	TGTGCCAGCAGCTTAGGGCAGAGGGTCTACGAGCAGTACTTC	CASSLGQRVYEQYF
TRBV19	TRBJ2-7	NA	NA	TGTGCCAGTAGCAAAACGACAGGTACGTCCTACGAGCAGTACTTC	CASSKTTGTSYEQYF
TRBV4-2	TRBJ2-1	TRBD2	few	TGTGCCAGCAGCCGAGGGGGCGGGAGGGGCGGCGATGAGCAGTTCTTC	CASSRGGGRGGDEQFF
TRBV10-3	TRBJ2-3	TRBD1	NA	TGTGCCATCAAAGGTTTAGGGGGCGGATCAGATACGCAGTATTTT	CAIKGLGGGSDTQYF
TRBV4-2	TRBJ2-5	TRBD2	NA	TGTGCCAGCAGCCAAGGGGCTAGCGGGATTGAGGAGACCCAGTACTTC	CASSQGASGIEETQYF
TRBV5-1	TRBJ2-3	TRBD2	NA	TGCGCCAGCAGCTTGAAGACTAGCGGGGTCACAGATACGCAGTATTTT	CASSLKTSGVTDTQYF
TRBV9	TRBJ2-2	TRBD2	NA	TGTGCCAGCAGCCTAGCGGGAGGTACCACCGGGGAGCTGTTTTTT	CASSLAGGTTGELFF